Shown below are 29 T cell receptor beta chains from a single sample sequenced in a study of shared clonotypes between healthy human individuals. Positively selected for CCR7, the CD45RO-negative cells used as naive CD8 cells excluded terminally differentiated effector memory CD45RA+ cells. Libraries were prepared by immunoSEQ multiplex PCR; TCRdb keeps only in-frame clonotypes and omits some of them. The data hold about 2 million clones, with just under 95% observed a single time. Material: naive CD8+ T cells sorted from blood. All receptors come from a man aged 18 to 29 in good health.

The chain carries TRBV4-1 and TRBJ2-7; no clear D. The germline V gene encodes CDR1 MGHRA and CDR2 YSYEKL. Trimming took off 0 bases at V and 2 bases at J, with 11 bases between the two ends. The CDR3 extends over 15 amino acids. The CDR3 nucleotides are TGCGCCAGCAGCCAAGATGTGGATCCTCCCTACGAGCAGTACTTC. Translation gives CASSQDVDPPYEQYF.

The gene calls are TRBV19 and TRBJ2-7; D unclear. Germline values: CDR1 LNHDA, CDR2 SQIVND (reference sequence). The CDR3 has 13 residues. V lost 2 bases, J lost 4 bases, and 9 bases lay in between. The CDR3 bases are TGTGCCAGTAGTATAACTTGGAGATACGAGCAGTACTTC. As protein: CASSITWRYEQYF.

The V gene is TRBV5-6, the J gene TRBJ2-7; the D gene is possibly TRBD1 (6 bases). V gave up 1 base and J gave up 7 bases, with 21 bases separating them. The CDR3 length is 16 residues. CDR1 and CDR2 from the germline V gene are SGHDT and YYEEEE. In nucleotides, the CDR3 is TGTGCCAGCAGCTTGTCCCCCGACAGGTTCACTCGGGAGCAGTACTTC. It specifies CASSLSPDRFTREQYF.

Concerning this clone: The missing conserved phenylalanine or tryptophan at the end of this CDR3 makes a read error likely. It is unclear where the CDR3 begins or ends on the DNA, so no DNA is shown, and the CDR3 is as TCRdb lists it. The V and J genes are TRBV11-2 and TRBJ2-7; the D call in the table, TRBD2, was not verified against the DNA. CDR1 is SGHAT, CDR2 FQNNGV, per germline. The CDR3 is made up of 15 amino acids, end residues included. CDR3: CASSLVAFDHEIASL.

The chain carries TRBV7-9 and TRBJ2-1, with 10 positions matching TRBD2. CDR3 length equals 16 residues. The J segment lost 8 bases and the V segment lost 1 base, leaving 8 bases of the junction unmatched. Germline V lookup: CDR1 SEHNR, CDR2 FQNEAQ (reference sequence). The CDR3 sequence: CASSLVGLAGDHEQFF. CDR3 bases: TGTGCCAGCAGCTTAGTGGGGCTAGCGGGAGATCATGAGCAGTTCTTC.

V usage is TRBV27 and J usage is TRBJ2-1; D unresolved. Germline V gene sequence: CDR1 MNHEY, CDR2 SMNVEV (reference sequence). V was trimmed by 5 bases and J by 1 base, leaving 15 bases between them. The CDR3 has 16 amino acids. For the CDR3, the DNA is TGTGCCAGCAGTCCTAAGGATCTGGGGTCCTACAATGAGCAGTTCTTC. This codes for CASSPKDLGSYNEQFF.

The chain recombines TRBV29-1 with TRBJ2-1; D remains unclear. CDR1 SQVTM and CDR2 ANQGSEA come from the germline V gene. The V end was cut by 7 bases, the J end by 5 bases, with 6 bases between. The CDR3 has 10 amino acids. CDR3 DNA sequence: TGCAGCGGATCGGACAATGAGCAGTTCTTC. Protein sequence: CSGSDNEQFF.

The genes are TRBV9 and TRBJ2-5; 7 nucleotides match TRBD1. The CDR3 length is 16 residues. Germline CDR1 and CDR2: SGDLS and YYNGEE. V was clipped by 4 bases and J by 3 bases; unmatched bases: 12. The CDR3 region is CASSLPHGTDEETQYF. CDR3 coding DNA: TGTGCCAGCAGCTTACCCCATGGGACAGACGAAGAGACCCAGTACTTC.

The V and J genes are TRBV2 and TRBJ2-7, with 12 bases matching TRBD1. Trimming removed 7 bases from V and 7 bases from J; junction bases left unmatched: 5. From germline, CDR1 is SNHLY and CDR2 FYNNEI. The CDR3 extends over 13 amino acids. The CDR3 region is CASMGQGAGEQYF. DNA of the CDR3: TGTGCCAGCATGGGACAGGGGGCTGGTGAGCAGTACTTC.

The chain combines TRBV5-1 with TRBJ1-4, with 8 bases identical to TRBD1. The CDR3 contains 15 residues. CDR1 SGHRS and CDR2 YFSETQ come from the germline V gene. The trim removed 4 bases at V and 0 bases at J, leaving 2 bases unmatched. The CDR3 loop is CASSPTGATNEKLFF. DNA for the CDR3: TGCGCCAGCAGCCCGACAGGGGCAACTAATGAAAAACTGTTTTTT.

The chain is built from TRBV27 and TRBJ2-1; 9 nucleotides agree with TRBD1. The trim removed 4 bases at V and 8 bases at J, leaving 15 bases unmatched. CDR3 size: 17 residues. Germline CDR1 is MNHEY and CDR2 is SMNVEV (reference sequence). The chain's CDR3 is CASSSITGGPRGDEQFF. The DNA for the CDR3 is TGTGCCAGCAGTTCAATAACAGGGGGCCCTAGGGGGGATGAGCAGTTCTTC.

The chain has TRBV5-6 and TRBJ2-3, with D tentatively TRBD2 (5 bases). CDR1 SGHDT and CDR2 YYEEEE come from the germline V gene. The length of the CDR3 is 16 residues. Trimming stripped 0 bases from V and 2 bases from J, with 13 bases between. For the CDR3, the DNA is TGTGCCAGCAGCTTGGCCGTGGAGGCGAACACAGATACGCAGTATTTT. Its translation is CASSLAVEANTDTQYF.

This clone was counted between two and nine times. Distinct nucleotide sequences in the sample also encode this CDR3. This chain uses TRBV2 with TRBJ2-7; no clear D gene. The V end lost 3 bases, the J end lost 2 bases, and 5 bases lay between the germline ends. Germline-derived CDR1 and CDR2 are SNHLY and FYNNEI. This CDR3 comprises 12 residues. CDR3 in amino acids: CASSEVAYEQYF. The CDR3 DNA is TGTGCCAGCAGTGAGGTCGCCTACGAGCAGTACTTC.

The rearrangement uses TRBV11-2 and TRBJ2-1; 7 positions match TRBD2. Germline V lookup: CDR1 SGHAT, CDR2 FQNNGV. V dropped 5 bases and J dropped 4; count of bases not matched to a gene: 8. This CDR3 is 15 amino acids long. The CDR3 DNA follows: TGTGCCAGCAGCATCGCGACTAGCCCATACAATGAGCAGTTCTTC. It encodes CASSIATSPYNEQFF.

This clone was counted a single time. V gene TRBV4-1 combines with J gene TRBJ2-2; D may be TRBD1 or TRBD2 (5 bases each). Germline V gene sequence: CDR1 MGHRA, CDR2 YSYEKL. The CDR3 is made up of 16 amino acids. Trimming removed 5 bases from V and 2 bases from J, with 15 bases in between. DNA of the CDR3: TGCGCCAGCAGCGTTCAGTGGGACGGTAACACCGGGGAGCTGTTTTTT. This sequence encodes CASSVQWDGNTGELFF.

The chain employs TRBV7-9 and TRBJ1-2; D not certain. The CDR3 consists of 11 residues. Germline V gene sequence: CDR1 SEHNR, CDR2 FQNEAQ (reference sequence). The ends were cut back, 1 base at V and 12 bases at J, with 9 bases in the middle. The CDR3, as DNA: TGTGCCAGCAGCTTAGGGGCAGGCAACACCTTC. This encodes CASSLGAGNTF.

Of note for this clone: Additional DNA sequences in this sample encode the identical CDR3. The CDR3 nucleotides read TGCGCCAGCAGCTTGAGTCAGGGGGCCTACAATGAGCAGTTCTTC. Protein sequence: CASSLSQGAYNEQFF. The chain is built from TRBV5-1 and TRBJ2-1; 7 bases line up with TRBD1. Germline CDR1 and CDR2: SGHRS and YFSETQ. This CDR3 has 15 residues. V shed 1 base, J shed 2 bases, and the junction held 3 bases outside the gene matches. Looking up the rest from reference TRBV5-1 and TRBJ2-1 gives the full variable domain: KAGVTQTPRYLIKTRGQQVTLSCSPISGHRSVSWYQQTPGQGLQFLFEYFSETQRNKGNFPGRFSGRQFSNSRSEMNVSTLELGDSALYLCASSLSQGAYNEQFFGPGTRLTVL.

This chain uses TRBV10-3 with TRBJ2-7; 7 nucleotides align to TRBD1. V trimming: 7 bases; J trimming: 1 base; junction bases outside the gene matches: 4. Germline CDR1 reads ENHRY; CDR2 reads SYGVKD. There are 13 residues in the CDR3. The CDR3 loop is CAIKTGTSYEQYF. The CDR3 nucleotides are TGTGCCATCAAGACAGGGACATCCTACGAGCAGTACTTC.

The chain couples TRBV4-1 to TRBJ2-5; the D gene is possibly TRBD2 (5 bases). The CDR3 loop spans 15 amino acids. Germline CDR1 MGHRA, CDR2 YSYEKL. V lost 5 bases and J lost 1, with 14 bases in between. In DNA form, the CDR3 reads TGCGCCAGCAGCGAAGGAAGGGAGCTCCAAGAGACCCAGTACTTC. It yields the protein CASSEGRELQETQYF.

This chain uses TRBV29-1 with TRBJ2-3; 8 positions match TRBD2. There are 14 residues in the CDR3. V was clipped by 6 bases and J by 13 bases; unmatched bases: 18. Germline V lookup: CDR1 SQVTM, CDR2 ANQGSEA. CDR3: CSVLHDVAGIFEYF. The CDR3, as DNA: TGCAGCGTCCTACATGATGTAGCGGGAATTTTCGAGTATTTT.

This chain joins TRBV21-1 and TRBJ2-6; the table calls TRBD1, which could not be checked here. TRBV21-1 has pseudogene status. This CDR3 comprises 17 residues. The CDR3 region has the DNA TGTGCCAGCAGCCGGACAGGGGTTAGCTCTGGGGCCAACGTCCTGACTTTC. As protein: CASSRTGVSSGANVLTF.

This chain uses TRBV6-5 with TRBJ1-4; D is undetermined. From germline, CDR1 is MNHEY and CDR2 SVGAGI. Trimming stripped 0 bases from V and 1 base from J, with 9 bases between. The CDR3 sequence is 16 residues long. DNA for the CDR3: TGTGCCAGCAGTTACTCGCTCGGGGAAACTAATGAAAAACTGTTTTTT. The encoded protein is CASSYSLGETNEKLFF.

This chain uses TRBV27 with TRBJ2-4; 13 nucleotides align to TRBD2. The V gene's germline CDR1 is MNHEY and CDR2 SMNVEV (reference sequence). V shed 1 base and J 5 bases; nucleotides not matched to a gene: 5. There are 17 residues in the CDR3. In DNA, the CDR3 is TGTGCCAGCAGTTTATTGGGACTAGCGGGATCAGAAAACATTCAGTACTTC. Residues: CASSLLGLAGSENIQYF.

The chain has TRBV5-6 and TRBJ2-5; D possibly corresponds to TRBD2 (6 bases). This CDR3 has 13 amino acids. The V gene's germline CDR1 is SGHDT and CDR2 YYEEEE. Trimming removed 1 base from V and 5 bases from J, with 9 bases in between. CDR3 nucleotide sequence: TGTGCCAGCAGCTTGCCGGGGGATGAGACCCAGTACTTC. Translation gives CASSLPGDETQYF.

This chain joins TRBV5-6 and TRBJ2-7, with TRBD1 identical over 8 bases. V shed 4 bases and J 4 bases; nucleotides not matched to a gene: 7. The CDR3 runs to 14 residues. CDR1 and CDR2 from the germline V gene are SGHDT and YYEEEE. The CDR3 nucleotides are TGTGCCAGCAGCCCCGGACAGGGTTATTACGAGCAGTACTTC. Its protein product is CASSPGQGYYEQYF.

V and J are TRBV30 and TRBJ1-2, with D possibly TRBD1 on 6 matching bases. CDR3 size: 12 residues. V was cut by 3 bases and J by 6 bases, with 11 bases left in between. Germline V gene data show CDR1 as GTSNPN and CDR2 as SVGIG (reference sequence). CDR3 loop: CAWSEGVDGYTF. In DNA, the CDR3 is TGTGCCTGGAGCGAGGGGGTGGATGGCTACACCTTC.

V gene TRBV6-5 combines with J gene TRBJ1-6, with D hard to call. The CDR3 is 15 amino acids. Germline CDR1 is MNHEY and CDR2 is SVGAGI. V gave up 6 bases and J gave up 7 bases, with 16 bases separating them. In DNA form, the CDR3 reads TGTGCCAGCAGCCCGTCGACGTCGACGAATTCACCCCTCCACTTT. This gives the protein CASSPSTSTNSPLHF.

Only one count was recorded for this clone. This chain uses TRBV4-1 with TRBJ2-7; D is possibly TRBD1 (5 bases). The CDR3 extends over 15 amino acids. Germline V gene sequence: CDR1 MGHRA, CDR2 YSYEKL. The V end was cut by 4 bases, the J end by 3 bases, with 16 bases between. CDR3 residues: CASSPSQGVIYEQYF. In DNA form, the CDR3 reads TGCGCCAGCAGCCCCAGCCAGGGTGTTATCTACGAGCAGTACTTC.

This clone has just a few counts. CDR3 nucleotide sequence: TGTGCCAGCAACCTAGGACACCACACCGGGGAGCTGTTTTTT. Protein: CASNLGHHTGELFF. The chain recombines TRBV2 with TRBJ2-2; the D gene is possibly TRBD1 (5 bases). Per germline, CDR1 SNHLY and CDR2 FYNNEI. Trimming stripped 7 bases from V and 3 bases from J, with 12 bases between. This CDR3 spans 14 amino acids.